One sample yielded the 18 T cell receptor beta chains listed below, sequenced in a study of prognosis after radiotherapy for stage I lung cancer. Multiplex PCR, run in two rounds, amplified TCR beta CDR3 from genomic DNA. Primers were specific to each TRBV and TRBJ gene in first-round PCR. Each CDR3 protein gets one entry after TCRdb re-called the multiplex PCR reads with MiXCR. The sample lists about 14,000 distinct CDR3 sequences, around three fifths occurring once. Material: PBMCs, obtained before or after stereotactic body radiation therapy (not recorded which). The receptor set was obtained from a donor aged 50 or older with non-small cell lung cancer.

As concerns this clonotype: A much larger clone differs by one base, so this may be a read error. V gene TRBV5-4 combines with J gene TRBJ2-7; the match to TRBD1 covers 8 bases. The J call may not be correct, given that the DNA end is closer to TRBJ2-5. The CDR3 totals 15 residues. Germline CDR1 SGHNT, CDR2 YYREEE (reference sequence). The CDR3 spells CASSSDRDERETQYF. The DNA for the CDR3 is TGTGCCAGCAGCTCGGACAGGGATGAGCGGGAGACCCAGTACTTC.

CDR3 sequence reads: CASSSYRETTYEQYF. The DNA of the CDR3 is TGTGCCAGCAGTTCCTACAGGGAAACCACCTACGAGCAGTACTTC. The V and J genes are TRBV12-3 or TRBV12-4 and TRBJ2-7; D is possibly TRBD1 (6 bases). Between the trimmed V and J ends, which lost 4 bases and 2 bases, there was a span of 15 bases. This CDR3 spans 15 amino acids.

This clonotype was seen at least ten times. V and J are TRBV29-1 and TRBJ2-2, with 7 nucleotides matching TRBD2. The ends lost 4 bases at V and 7 bases at J; junction bases unmatched: 6. This CDR3 comprises 13 residues. Germline V gene data show CDR1 as SQVTM and CDR2 as ANQGSEA. The DNA for the CDR3 is TGCAGCGTTGCTGGCGGGAGTGGCGGGGAGCTGTTTTTT. Encoded protein: CSVAGGSGGELFF.

Of note for this clonotype: The likely explanation is a read error, given a far larger clone one base away. The J gene is TRBJ2-7, the V gene TRBV6-4, with TRBD1 matching 9 bases. The junction had 16 bases not matched to a gene; V was cut back by 7 bases and J by 3 bases. There are 17 residues in the CDR3. Germline assignment: CDR1 MRHNA and CDR2 SNTAGT. The CDR3 loop is CASIRDRALGENYEQYF. The CDR3 bases are TGTGCCAGCATCCGGGACAGGGCGCTGGGGGAAAACTACGAGCAGTACTTC.

The chain carries TRBV20-1 and TRBJ2-7; 9 bases align to TRBD2. CDR1 is DFQATT, CDR2 SNEGSKA, per germline (reference sequence). The CDR3 runs to 16 residues. The ends lost 2 bases at V and 2 bases at J; junction bases unmatched: 10. CDR3 bases: TGCAGTGCTAGATTAGCGGGAGTGCCTAGTCCCTACGAGCAGTACTTC. This sequence encodes CSARLAGVPSPYEQYF.

The genes are TRBV14 and TRBJ1-2; possible D gene TRBD1, 6 bases. The V gene's germline CDR1 is SGHDN and CDR2 FVKESK. V was pared by 5 bases and J by 2 bases, with 9 bases between. This CDR3 is 13 amino acids long. Written as DNA, the CDR3 is TGTGCCAGCAGCTACAGGGAGAACTATGGCTACACCTTC. It specifies CASSYRENYGYTF.

The V call is TRBV2, the J call TRBJ1-2; the D gene is possibly TRBD1 (5 bases). CDR3 length: 15 amino acids. Germline-derived CDR1 and CDR2 are SNHLY and FYNNEI. V lost 1 base and J lost 8, with 17 bases in between. The CDR3 DNA reads as TGTGCCAGCAGTGAAGTGACACGGGGCGCGCGAGGCTACACCTTC. Translated, it gives CASSEVTRGARGYTF. Drawing the rest from reference TRBV2 and TRBJ1-2, the complete variable domain is EPEVTQTPSHQVTQMGQEVILRCVPISNHLYFYWYRQILGQKVEFLVSFYNNEISEKSEIFDDQFSVERPDGSNFTLKIRSTKLEDSAMYFCASSEVTRGARGYTFGSGTRLTVV.

The V call is TRBV10-3, the J call TRBJ2-7, with 9 bases that match TRBD1. V was clipped by 0 bases and J by 1 base; unmatched bases: 13. Germline-derived CDR1 and CDR2 are ENHRY and SYGVKD. CDR3 length: 19 amino acids. DNA of the CDR3: TGTGCCATCAGTGAGTCGATGGGGTTTTGGACAGGGGCTTCCTACGAGCAGTACTTC. Protein product: CAISESMGFWTGASYEQYF.

The chain uses TRBV4-2 and TRBJ2-1; D could derive from TRBD1 or TRBD2 (7 bases each). The germline V and J ends were trimmed by 3 bases and 5 bases, with 20 bases remaining between them. Germline V lookup: CDR1 LGHNA, CDR2 YNFKEQ. The CDR3 runs to 17 residues. In DNA form, the CDR3 reads TGTGCCAGCAGCCAGCTAGGGGGCCTAGCGGTGAACAATGAGCAGTTCTTC. It is translated as CASSQLGGLAVNNEQFF.

This clonotype was detected ten times or more. This sequence joins TRBV9 and TRBJ2-5; 12 positions match TRBD2. The CDR3 totals 16 residues. Germline V gene lookup returns CDR1 SGDLS and CDR2 YYNGEE. V lost 4 bases, J lost 5 bases, and 9 bases stayed unmatched. The CDR3 loop is CASSPRGLAGIETQYF. In DNA form, the CDR3 reads TGTGCCAGCAGCCCCCGCGGACTAGCGGGAATTGAGACCCAGTACTTC.

This clonotype is classed as medium-sized. The chain recombines TRBV4-1 with TRBJ2-1; 7 nucleotides match TRBD2. CDR3 size: 16 residues. J was trimmed by 2 bases and V by 1 base; bases with no gene match: 5. Germline V lookup: CDR1 MGHRA, CDR2 YSYEKL. CDR3 loop: CASSQAAAGAYNEQFF. CDR3 DNA: TGCGCCAGCAGCCAAGCTGCGGCGGGAGCCTACAATGAGCAGTTCTTC.

Comment on this clonotype: Germline and junction disagree at one end, which may indicate a read error. The chain is built from TRBV11-2 and TRBJ1-5; TRBD1 might be the D (5 bases). CDR3 length: 15 residues. CDR1 and CDR2 from the germline V gene are SGHAT and FQNNGV. For the CDR3, the DNA is TGTGCCAGCAGCTCGGGGGATCCTAGCAATCAGCTCCAGCATTTT. The encoded protein is CASSSGDPSNQLQHF.

In its sample, this clonotype ranks as medium-sized. The V call is TRBV19, the J call TRBJ2-1; TRBD1 or TRBD2 may be the D gene (5 bases each). Deletions cut 3 bases from V and 7 bases from J, with 7 bases between. Germline CDR1 LNHDA, CDR2 SQIVND (reference sequence). The CDR3 is made up of 12 amino acids. In nucleotides, the CDR3 is TGTGCCAGTAGTATCGAGGGGAATGAGCAGTTCTTC. Its translation: CASSIEGNEQFF. Full variable domain (outside the CDR3, taken from reference TRBV19 and TRBJ2-1): DGGITQSPKYLFRKEGQNVTLSCEQNLNHDAMYWYRQDPGQGLRLIYYSQIVNDFQKGDIAEGYSVSREKKESFPLTVTSAQKNPTAFYLCASSIEGNEQFFGPGTRLTVL.

Of note for this clonotype: A far larger clone differs by one base, so this is likely a read error. The chain is built from TRBV6-4 and TRBJ2-7, with 7 nucleotides matching TRBD2. The CDR3 extends over 17 amino acids. CDR1 and CDR2 from the germline V gene are MRHNA and SNTAGT. As DNA, the CDR3 is TGTGCCAGCAGTTCGACTGGCGGGAGTTCAGGGCGCTACAAGCAGTACTTC. Translation gives CASSSTGGSSGRYKQYF.

The sample holds many counts of this clonotype. The chain joins TRBV15 to TRBJ2-7; 12 bases agree with TRBD2. This CDR3 has 15 residues. Germline values: CDR1 LNHNV, CDR2 YYDKDF (reference sequence). V dropped 2 bases and J dropped 6; count of bases not matched to a gene: 5. CDR3: CATSRRLAGVVEQYF. The DNA of the CDR3 is TGTGCCACCAGCAGAAGACTAGCGGGAGTTGTCGAGCAGTACTTC.

The count of this clonotype is one. It is likely a read error: a sequence one base away is far more abundant. The J gene is TRBJ1-3, the V gene TRBV7-2; D is unresolved. Germline assignment: CDR1 SGHTA and CDR2 FQGNSA. This CDR3 comprises 17 residues. Trimming pared 5 bases from V and 0 bases from J, leaving 17 bases between. The CDR3 DNA follows: TGTGCCAGCAGCCCCATGGTAAGGGTGAGCTCTGGAAACACCATATATTTT. This gives the protein CASSPMVRVSSGNTIYF. Using reference TRBV7-2 and TRBJ1-3 for the parts outside the CDR3, the full variable domain is GAGVSQSPSNKVTEKGKDVELRCDPISGHTALYWYRQSLGQGLEFLIYFQGNSAPDKSGLPSDRFSAERTGGSVSTLTIQRTQQEDSAVYLCASSPMVRVSSGNTIYFGEGSWLTVV.

This clonotype rates as medium-sized (0.01 to 0.1%). The CDR3: CASSRQGWYGYTF. In DNA form, the CDR3 reads TGTGCCAGCAGTCGACAGGGGTGGTATGGCTACACCTTC. The chain employs TRBV28 and TRBJ1-2, with 8 positions matching TRBD1. Per the germline V gene, CDR1 is MDHEN and CDR2 is SYDVKM. CDR3 length: 13 residues. V dropped 5 bases and J dropped 5; count of bases not matched to a gene: 4.

The table lists this clonotype with a few counts. The V gene is TRBV24-1, the J gene TRBJ1-5; the match to TRBD1 covers 8 bases. CDR3 size: 15 residues. V was pared by 3 bases and J by 7 bases, with 7 bases of the junction left unmatched. Germline values: CDR1 KGHDR, CDR2 SFDVKD. DNA of the CDR3: TGTGCCACCAGTGATCGACAGGGGAATGGACAGCCCCAGCATTTT. It encodes CATSDRQGNGQPQHF.